Given below is one T cell receptor beta chain in context. In the authors' workflow: Reference gene primer amplification gave nucleated cell count estimates. The protocol was immunoSEQ multiplex PCR, while the TCRdb copy is restricted to in-frame clones and leaves out a portion. V, J and clone size are taken as reported in that table, and D and trimming were inferred from the DNA itself. The sample yields under 200,000 clones, almost 80% seen once. This specimen comes from a study of blood T cell repertoires in COVID-19. In the study overall: PBMCs, B-cell-depleted T cells, or T cells provided the cDNA or gDNA that made up the material.

This receptor was obtained from a man aged 55-75 years with active or convalescent COVID-19. Sample: peripheral blood.

The CDR3 spells CASSTYRGPNQPQHF. The CDR3 DNA reads TGTGCCAGCAGTACGTACAGGGGACCCAATCAGCCCCAGCATTTT. The J gene is TRBJ1-5, the V gene TRBV6-1, with TRBD1 identical over 7 bases. CDR1 is MNHNS and CDR2 is SASEGT in the germline V gene. This CDR3 region has 15 residues. V was pared by 5 bases and J by 3 bases, with 7 bases of the junction left unmatched.